This record covers a single T cell receptor beta chain. These data originate in a study of T cells after somatic rescue of genetic block. The CDR3 spans 16 residues. The V gene lost 5 bases and the J gene lost 0 bases, with 16 bases spanning the gap. Germline CDR1 PRHDT, CDR2 FYEKMQ (reference sequence). Assay: immunoSEQ multiplex PCR; the TCRdb copy retains only in-frame clones and omits some. The sample holds 110,000 or so clones, about 89% seen once. Input material: peripheral blood mononuclear cells (PBMCs). This TCR was sampled from a woman aged 18-29 years. The chain recombines TRBV13 with TRBJ1-2; D gene uncertain. The CDR3: CASSPVGNRANYGYTF. CDR3 DNA sequence: TGTGCCAGCAGCCCCGTTGGGAACCGAGCTAACTATGGCTACACCTTC.